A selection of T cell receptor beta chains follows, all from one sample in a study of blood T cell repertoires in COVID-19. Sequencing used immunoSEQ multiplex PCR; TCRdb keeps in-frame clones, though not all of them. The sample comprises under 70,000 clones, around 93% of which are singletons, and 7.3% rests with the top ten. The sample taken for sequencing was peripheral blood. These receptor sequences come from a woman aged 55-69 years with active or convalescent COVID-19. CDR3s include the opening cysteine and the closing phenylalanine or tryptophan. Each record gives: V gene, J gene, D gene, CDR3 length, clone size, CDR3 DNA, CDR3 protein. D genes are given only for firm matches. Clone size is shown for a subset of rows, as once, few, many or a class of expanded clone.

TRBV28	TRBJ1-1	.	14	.	TGTGCCAGCAGTTTACAGGGAGGGCGGGTTGAAGCTTTCTTT	CASSLQGGRVEAFF
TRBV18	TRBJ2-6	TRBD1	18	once	TGTGCCAGCTCACCAATTGTACAGGGGGGCTCTGGGGCCAACGTCCTGACTTTC	CASSPIVQGGSGANVLTF
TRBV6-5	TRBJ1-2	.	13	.	TGTGCCAGCAGTTACTCAAGGGGTAGAGGCTACACCTTC	CASSYSRGRGYTF
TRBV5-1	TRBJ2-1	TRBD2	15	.	TGCGCCAGCAGCTTGGTGGCGGGAGAGATCAATGAGCAGTTCTTC	CASSLVAGEINEQFF
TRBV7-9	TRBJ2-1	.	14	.	TGTGCCAGCAGCTCGGGGAACTCCTACAATGAGCAGTTCTTC	CASSSGNSYNEQFF
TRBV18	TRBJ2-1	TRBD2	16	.	TGTGCCAGCTCATCTCCGGGACTAGCGGGGGCCGATGAGCAGTTCTTC	CASSSPGLAGADEQFF
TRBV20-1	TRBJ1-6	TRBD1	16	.	TGCAGTGCTGGTGGACAGGGGTTCCCCTATAATTCACCCCTCCACTTT	CSAGGQGFPYNSPLHF
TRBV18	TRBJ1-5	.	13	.	TGTGCCAGCTCACGCAGGGAGGCCCAGCCCCAGCATTTT	CASSRREAQPQHF
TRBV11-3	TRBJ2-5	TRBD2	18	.	TGTGCCAGCAGCTTAGACGGACTAGCGGGGGGAGCCCAAGAGACCCAGTACTTC	CASSLDGLAGGAQETQYF
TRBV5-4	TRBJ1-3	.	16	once	TGTGCCAGCAGCGGGGGCAGGGATCCCTCTGGAAACACCATATATTTT	CASSGGRDPSGNTIYF
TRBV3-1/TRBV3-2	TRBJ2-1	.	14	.	TGTGCCAGCAGGTCCCGAGACAGAAACAATGAGCAGTTCTTC	CASRSRDRNNEQFF
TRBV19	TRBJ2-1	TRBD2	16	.	TGTGCCAGTAGTACCTTCCTAGCGGGGGGCACCAATGAGCAGTTCTTC	CASSTFLAGGTNEQFF
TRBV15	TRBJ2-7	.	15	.	TGTGCCACCCACAGGGTGGGAGGGCCCCGGGGCGAGCAGTACTTC	CATHRVGGPRGEQYF
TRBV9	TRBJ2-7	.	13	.	TGTGCCAGCAGCGGAGACTATCGCGACGAGCAGTACTTC	CASSGDYRDEQYF
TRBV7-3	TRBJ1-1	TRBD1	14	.	TGTGCCAGCAGCTTACGAGGGGGCCAAACTGAAGCTTTCTTT	CASSLRGGQTEAFF
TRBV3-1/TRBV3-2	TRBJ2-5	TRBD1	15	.	TGTGCCAGCAGCCTCGGGACAGGGACGCAAGAGACCCAGTACTTC	CASSLGTGTQETQYF
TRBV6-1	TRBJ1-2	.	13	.	TGTGCCAGCAGTGAGTCCCTTACTTATGGCTACACCTTC	CASSESLTYGYTF
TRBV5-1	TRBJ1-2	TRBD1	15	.	TGCGCCAGCAGCGAAGGGGGCTCAGCTAACTATGGCTACACCTTC	CASSEGGSANYGYTF
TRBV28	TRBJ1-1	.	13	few	TGTGCCAGCAGAGGACAGCTTAACACTGAAGCTTTCTTT	CASRGQLNTEAFF
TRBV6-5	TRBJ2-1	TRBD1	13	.	TGTGCCAGCTATAGGGACAGGGGGAATGAGCAGTTCTTC	CASYRDRGNEQFF
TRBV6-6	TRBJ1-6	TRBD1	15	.	TGTGCCAGCAGTTACTCGACAGGGAGCAATTCACCCCTCCACTTT	CASSYSTGSNSPLHF
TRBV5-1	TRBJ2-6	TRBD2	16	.	TGCGCCAGCAGCTTGGCCGCGGGGGTCGGGGCCAACGTCCTGACTTTC	CASSLAAGVGANVLTF
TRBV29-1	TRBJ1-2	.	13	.	TGCAGCGTCCTGCTGGCAGGACTACATGGCTACACCTTC	CSVLLAGLHGYTF
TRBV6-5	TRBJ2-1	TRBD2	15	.	TGTGCCAGCAGTTACTCTTTACTAGCGGAAGGGGAGCAGTTCTTC	CASSYSLLAEGEQFF
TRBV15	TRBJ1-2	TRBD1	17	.	TGTGCCACCTCACGAGGAGCAGGGGGCGGTTTTTCCTATGGCTACACCTTC	CATSRGAGGGFSYGYTF
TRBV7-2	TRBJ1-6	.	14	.	TGTGCCAGCAGCTTAGGGGACACTTATTCACCCCTCCACTTT	CASSLGDTYSPLHF
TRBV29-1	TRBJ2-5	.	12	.	TGCAGCGCCCAAACAGGGTTAGAGACCCAGTACTTC	CSAQTGLETQYF
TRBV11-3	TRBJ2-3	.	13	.	TGTGCCAGCAGGGCTAGCAGCACAGATACGCAGTATTTT	CASRASSTDTQYF